This passage covers 10 T cell receptor beta chains from one sample sequenced in a study of CD8+ T cells in alopecia areata. Extraction and reverse transcription of RNA yielded cDNA as the sequencing template. The data were produced by immunoSEQ multiplex PCR, yet TCRdb's version contains in-frame clones alone and is incomplete. In the table there are more than 100,000 clones, 55% of which are singletons. Sequenced sample: CD4+ T cells sorted from blood. The receptor set was obtained from a human donor in good health.

The J gene is TRBJ1-2, the V gene TRBV28; D call uncertain. CDR1 is MDHEN, CDR2 SYDVKM, per germline. This CDR3 is built from 12 residues. Trimming cost V 3 bases and J 5 bases, with 7 bases left between them. In nucleotides, the CDR3 is TGTGCCAGCAGTTTCGAAGGGTATGGCTACACCTTC. Amino acids: CASSFEGYGYTF.

The chain combines TRBV28 with TRBJ2-7; D ambiguous. Trimming took off 6 bases at V and 4 bases at J, with 7 bases between the two ends. Germline V gene data show CDR1 as MDHEN and CDR2 as SYDVKM. This CDR3 has 11 amino acids. The CDR3, as DNA: TGTGCCAGCAGCTCTTGGTACGAGCAGTACTTC. Translation: CASSSWYEQYF.

The count of this clone is one. This sequence joins TRBV4-3 and TRBJ2-1; no definite D call. Per germline, CDR1 LGHNA and CDR2 YSLEER. V was clipped by 4 bases and J by 13 bases, with 14 bases between them. The CDR3 contains 12 residues. The CDR3 loop is CASSRSDREQFF. In DNA form, the CDR3 reads TGCGCCAGCAGCCGATCGGACCGCGAACAGTTCTTC.

CDR3 nucleotide sequence: TGTGCCAGCAGCTTGACGGGGTTCGACATGAACACTGAAGCTTTCTTT. Translating gives CASSLTGFDMNTEAFF. The V gene is TRBV5-6, the J gene TRBJ1-1; D remains ambiguous. Germline assignment: CDR1 SGHDT and CDR2 YYEEEE. Trimming removed 1 base at V and 0 bases at J, with 13 bases between. The length of the CDR3 is 16 residues. Full variable domain (outside the CDR3, taken from reference TRBV5-6 and TRBJ1-1): DAGVTQSPTHLIKTRGQQVTLRCSPKSGHDTVSWYQQALGQGPQFIFQYYEEEERQRGNFPDRFSGHQFPNYSSELNVNALLLGDSALYLCASSLTGFDMNTEAFFGQGTRLTVV.

V is TRBV7-9 and J is TRBJ2-5; 7 bases map to TRBD1. Trimming at V came to 5 bases and at J to 5 bases, leaving 5 bases not matched to a gene. Per the germline V gene, CDR1 is SEHNR and CDR2 is FQNEAQ (reference sequence). This CDR3 is built from 13 residues. In DNA form, the CDR3 reads TGTGCCAGCAGCACAGGGGCGAGGGAGACCCAGTACTTC. Translated, it gives CASSTGARETQYF.

The chain is built from TRBV19 and TRBJ2-3; 10 bases agree with TRBD1. Germline V gene data show CDR1 as LNHDA and CDR2 as SQIVND (reference sequence). This CDR3 comprises 13 residues. Losses at the gene ends were 7 bases for V and 11 bases for J; bases not matched to a gene: 9. Written as DNA, the CDR3 is TGTGCCAGTAAGGACAGGGGGTTTCGTATGCAGTATTTT. Encoded protein: CASKDRGFRMQYF.

This chain connects TRBV23-1 to TRBJ2-1, with 15 bases lining up with TRBD2. TRBV23-1 is noted as an ORF with a role that remains uncertain. CDR3 size: 16 residues. The J segment lost 5 bases and the V segment lost 7 bases, leaving 6 bases of the junction unmatched. The CDR3 here is CASTGTSGGTDNEQFF. The CDR3 DNA reads as TGCGCCAGCACTGGGACTAGCGGGGGGACTGACAATGAGCAGTTCTTC.

This clone was picked up a small number of times. The chain employs TRBV29-1 and TRBJ2-3; D may be TRBD2 (5 bases). Germline assignment: CDR1 SQVTM and CDR2 ANQGSEA. The CDR3 length is 12 residues. V was cut by 3 bases and J by 3 bases, with 7 bases left in between. CDR3 sequence (DNA): TGCAGCGTTGACCGGGAAACAGATACGCAGTATTTT. This translates into CSVDRETDTQYF.

This clone has just one count. The rearrangement joins TRBV15 to TRBJ1-5; D may be TRBD1 (6 bases). Trimming removed 1 base at V and 0 bases at J, with 7 bases between. Germline CDR1 reads LNHNV; CDR2 reads YYDKDF (reference sequence). This CDR3 has 15 residues. CDR3 coding DNA: TGTGCCACCAGCAGAGTCAGGGGTAGCAATCAGCCCCAGCATTTT. Translated: CATSRVRGSNQPQHF.

The chain has TRBV6-5 and TRBJ1-2; 8 positions agree with TRBD1. This CDR3 has 13 amino acids. Trimming cost V 0 bases and J 6 bases; bases outside gene matches: 0. Germline CDR1 is MNHEY and CDR2 is SVGAGI. The CDR3 spells CASSYSTGDGYTF. CDR3 DNA sequence: TGTGCCAGCAGTTACTCGACAGGGGATGGCTACACCTTC.